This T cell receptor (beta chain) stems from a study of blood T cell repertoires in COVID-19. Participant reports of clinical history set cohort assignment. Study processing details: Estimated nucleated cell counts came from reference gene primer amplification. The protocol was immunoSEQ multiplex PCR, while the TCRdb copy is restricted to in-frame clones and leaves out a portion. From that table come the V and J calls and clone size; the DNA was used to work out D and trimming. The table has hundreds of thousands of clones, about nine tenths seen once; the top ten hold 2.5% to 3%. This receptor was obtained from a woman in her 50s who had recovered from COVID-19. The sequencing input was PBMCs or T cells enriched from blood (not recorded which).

The DNA of the CDR3 is TGTGCCAGCAGCTTACTAGGATCTGAAGCTTTCTTT. It translates to CASSLLGSEAFF. This chain joins TRBV11-1 and TRBJ1-1; D remains ambiguous. The CDR3 totals 12 residues. Germline V lookup: CDR1 SGHAT, CDR2 FQDESV (reference sequence). Deletions cut 2 bases from V and 6 bases from J, with 7 bases between.